These T cell receptor beta chains were read from a single sample in a study of metastatic and nonmetastatic thyroid tumors. TCRdb reassembled clones from the PCR reads with MiXCR. The sample shows around 15,000 clones, less than 25% of them seen only once. Input material: tumor tissue. These receptors were obtained from a male donor with papillary thyroid cancer or a benign thyroid nodule (not recorded which). Some clones in this sample may be carry-over from other donors' samples. The CDR3 runs from the conserved cysteine through the conserved F or W. Fields, in order: J gene, CDR3 length, D gene, clone size, V gene, CDR3 DNA, CDR3 protein. The D gene is left open where the match is weak. Some rows have no size entry. The others give once, few or many, or a class for an expanded clone.

J: TRBJ2-7
length: 12
D: NA
size: NA
V: TRBV29-1
DNA: TGCAGCGCTCGGTGCCAGTCCTACGAGCAGTACTTC
CDR3: CSARCQSYEQYF

J: TRBJ2-5
length: 15
D: TRBD2
size: NA
V: TRBV4-3
DNA: TGCGCCAGCAGCCAACTAGCGGGAGGGCGGGAGACCCAGTACTTC
CDR3: CASSQLAGGRETQYF

J: TRBJ2-3
length: 17
D: NA
size: many
V: TRBV4-1
DNA: TGCGCCAGCAGCCAAGATCTTTTAGACACTCTTTCAGATACGCAGTATTTT
CDR3: CASSQDLLDTLSDTQYF

J: TRBJ1-6
length: 10
D: NA
size: many
V: TRBV12-3/TRBV12-4
DNA: TGTGCCACCCAAAATTCACCCCTCCACTTT
CDR3: CATQNSPLHF

J: TRBJ1-4
length: 15
D: NA
size: NA
V: TRBV12-3/TRBV12-4
DNA: TGTGCCAGCAGCAAGACAGAAACAGGACCTGAAAAACTGTTTTTT
CDR3: CASSKTETGPEKLFF

J: TRBJ1-2
length: 13
D: NA
size: many
V: TRBV14
DNA: TGTGCCAGCAGCCAAGGCGGGTGGGATGGCTACACCTTC
CDR3: CASSQGGWDGYTF

J: TRBJ2-2
length: 15
D: NA
size: NA
V: TRBV7-9
DNA: TGTGCCAGCAGCTTAGTCTACGCTAACACCGGGGAGCTGTTCTTT
CDR3: CASSLVYANTGELFF

J: TRBJ2-2
length: 15
D: NA
size: NA
V: TRBV11-2
DNA: TGTGCCAGCAGCTTAGATAGGCCGCACACCGGGGAGCTGTTTTTT
CDR3: CASSLDRPHTGELFF

J: TRBJ2-1
length: 15
D: NA
size: NA
V: TRBV13
DNA: TGTGCCAGCAGCTTAGAGGGACGGAGCGAAGTTGAGCAGTTCTTC
CDR3: CASSLEGRSEVEQFF

J: TRBJ1-4
length: 15
D: NA
size: many
V: TRBV18
DNA: TGTGCCAGCTCCGGAACGGGACCGAGTAATGAAAAACTGTTTTTT
CDR3: CASSGTGPSNEKLFF

J: TRBJ2-3
length: 15
D: NA
size: many
V: TRBV14
DNA: TGTGCCAGCAGCCAACTCGGGGGACGGACAGATACGCAGTATTTT
CDR3: CASSQLGGRTDTQYF

J: TRBJ1-1
length: 14
D: NA
size: NA
V: TRBV7-8
DNA: TGTGCCAGCAGCTTAGATTGTGTGTCCACTGAAGCTTTCTTT
CDR3: CASSLDCVSTEAFF

J: TRBJ1-1
length: 17
D: TRBD1
size: medium-sized
V: TRBV19
DNA: TGTGCCAGTAGTTCGACAGGGAATCAAATTTTGAACACTGAAGCTTTCTTT
CDR3: CASSSTGNQILNTEAFF

J: TRBJ1-4
length: 16
D: NA
size: many
V: TRBV20-1
DNA: TGCAGTGCTAGAGATTTTTGGAGTTTGGGAGAGGAAAAACTGTTTTTT
CDR3: CSARDFWSLGEEKLFF

J: TRBJ1-1
length: 16
D: NA
size: few
V: TRBV28
DNA: TGTGCCAGCAGCCCCCAGGCGGGGGCCTCCGACACTGAAGCTTTCTTT
CDR3: CASSPQAGASDTEAFF

J: TRBJ2-1
length: 16
D: TRBD2
size: NA
V: TRBV20-1
DNA: TGCAGTGCTAGAGATAGTGGTAGCGGGACCGGAAATGAGCAGTTCTTC
CDR3: CSARDSGSGTGNEQFF

J: TRBJ2-7
length: 14
D: NA
size: NA
V: TRBV7-9
DNA: TGTGCCAGCAGCTTAGAAGGGGGGGCCCACGAGCAGTACTTC
CDR3: CASSLEGGAHEQYF